This TCR beta chain came from a study of regulatory T cells in long-lasting Graves disease. Whole-study results and caveats: Lower TCR diversity characterized persistent Graves' patients relative to newly diagnosed patients.

Deletions cut 5 bases from V and 1 base from J, with 9 bases between. In germline, CDR1 is SNHLY, CDR2 FYNNEI. The CDR3 covers 14 residues. TCRdb called the reads again in MiXCR, with one record for every CDR3 protein. The profile shows some 980 distinct CDR3 sequences, about 87% of them singletons. PBMCs were the source of the RNA used for TCR sequencing. Worth noting for this clonotype: Antigen unknown.

Sequenced material: peripheral blood mononuclear cells (PBMCs), taken with antithyroid drug treatment, in newly diagnosed or persistent Graves disease (not recorded which). This clonotype originated in a man aged 25-45 years with Graves disease. The J gene is TRBJ1-5, the V gene TRBV2, with unresolved D. DNA for the CDR3: TGTGCCAGCAGTCCACCTTCGAGCAATCAGCCCCAGCATTTT. Protein product: CASSPPSSNQPQHF.